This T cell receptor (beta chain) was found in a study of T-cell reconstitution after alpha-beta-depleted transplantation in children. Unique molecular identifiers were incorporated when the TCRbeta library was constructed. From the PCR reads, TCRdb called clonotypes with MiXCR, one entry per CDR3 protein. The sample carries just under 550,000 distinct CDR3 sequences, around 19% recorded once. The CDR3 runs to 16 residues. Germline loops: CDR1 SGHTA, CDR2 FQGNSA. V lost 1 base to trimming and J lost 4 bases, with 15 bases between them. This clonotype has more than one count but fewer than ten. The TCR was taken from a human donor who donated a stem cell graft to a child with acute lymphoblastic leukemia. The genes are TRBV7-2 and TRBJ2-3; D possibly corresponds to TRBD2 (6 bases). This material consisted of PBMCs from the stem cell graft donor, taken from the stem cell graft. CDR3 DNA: TGTGCCAGCAGCTTAGGCGGGAACCCTTCGCCAGATACGCAGTATTTT. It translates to CASSLGGNPSPDTQYF. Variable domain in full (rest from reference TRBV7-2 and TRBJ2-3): GAGVSQSPSNKVTEKGKDVELRCDPISGHTALYWYRQSLGQGLEFLIYFQGNSAPDKSGLPSDRFSAERTGGSVSTLTIQRTQQEDSAVYLCASSLGGNPSPDTQYFGPGTRLTVL.